The present TCR beta chain was sequenced within a study of beta chain features in type 1 diabetes. cDNA synthesis used the whole RNA isolate, giving expressed TCRB sequences. The assay was immunoSEQ multiplex PCR, and TCRdb's table has in-frame clones only and misses some. Here the sample spans 250,000 to 350,000 clones, roughly 15% being singletons. J was trimmed by 4 bases and V by 8 bases; bases with no gene match: 4. The CDR3 consists of 12 residues. Germline V gives CDR1 LNHDA, CDR2 SQIVND (reference sequence). This sequence joins TRBV19 and TRBJ1-1; TRBD1 matches 7 bases. The origin of this receptor is a man aged 25 to 45 in good health. Sequencing was carried out using central memory CD4+ T cells from blood. CDR3 sequence reads: CASYRGSTEAFF. The CDR3 coding sequence is TGTGCCAGTTACAGGGGTTCCACTGAAGCTTTCTTT.